These 2 T cell receptor beta chains share one sample of origin, sequenced in a study of blood T cell repertoires in COVID-19. Libraries were prepared by immunoSEQ multiplex PCR; TCRdb keeps only in-frame clonotypes and omits some of them. This sample yields 300,000 to 500,000 clones, of which around nine tenths are seen a single time; approximately 1% belongs to the top ten. The sample comprised PBMCs or T cells enriched from blood (not recorded which). These receptors came from a woman aged 30 to 39 with acute COVID-19.

The J gene is TRBJ2-7, the V gene TRBV19; no clear D gene. Trimming took off 2 bases at V and 4 bases at J, with 18 bases between the two ends. The CDR3 length is 16 residues. CDR1 LNHDA and CDR2 SQIVND come from the germline V gene (reference sequence). The CDR3: CASSISPAAALYEQYF. CDR3 nucleotides: TGTGCCAGTAGTATATCCCCGGCGGCTGCTTTATACGAGCAGTACTTC.

This clone has a handful of counts. V is TRBV9 and J is TRBJ1-1, with D possibly TRBD1 on 6 matching bases. CDR1 is SGDLS, CDR2 YYNGEE, per germline. Trimming left V 0 bases short and J 5 bases short, with 8 bases between. There are 13 residues in the CDR3. The CDR3 is CASSVARGTEAFF. CDR3 coding DNA: TGTGCCAGCAGCGTAGCCAGGGGTACTGAAGCTTTCTTT.